This is a list of T cell receptor beta chains from one sample in a study of shared clonotypes between healthy human individuals. The assay was immunoSEQ multiplex PCR, and TCRdb's table has in-frame clones only and misses some. The table includes some 2.1 million clones, 85% to 95% detected once. The sample comprised naive CD8+ T cells sorted from blood. These receptor sequences come from a man younger than 35 in good health. Each CDR3 is given with its conserved first and last residue. D genes are given only for firm matches. For some rows the clone size is stated as once, few or many, or as a class when expanded; others skip it.

len	v_gene	abundance	d_gene	j_gene	CDR3nt	CDR3aa
15	TRBV5-1	NA	NA	TRBJ2-3	TGCGCCAGCAGCCACCTGACAGTCACCACAGATACGCAGTATTTT	CASSHLTVTTDTQYF
15	TRBV7-2	NA	NA	TRBJ2-5	TGTGCCAGCAGCCCCGGACAGTTTTCAAGGGAGACCCAGTACTTC	CASSPGQFSRETQYF
15	TRBV4-2	few	NA	TRBJ1-2	TGTGCCAGCAGCCAAGAGGAGGGCGCCTCAGGAGGCTACACCTTC	CASSQEEGASGGYTF
12	TRBV29-1	NA	NA	TRBJ2-5	TGCAGCGTTGATCGGGGAGATGAGACCCAGTACTTC	CSVDRGDETQYF
14	TRBV6-8	NA	NA	TRBJ1-5	TGTGCCAGCAGTTTCAGGGAAGTGGAGCAGCCCCAGCATTTT	CASSFREVEQPQHF
14	TRBV28	few	NA	TRBJ1-1	TGTGCCAGCAGTCCAGGAGGAATGAACACTGAAGCTTTCTTT	CASSPGGMNTEAFF
13	TRBV4-3	NA	NA	TRBJ2-1	TGCGCCAGCAGCCAGTCGCAGGGAAACTACCTCTTCTTC	CASSQSQGNYLFF
14	TRBV13	NA	NA	TRBJ1-1	TGTGCCAGCAGCTCTGGTAGGGAGGGGACTGAAGCTTTCTTT	CASSSGREGTEAFF
15	TRBV5-6	NA	NA	TRBJ1-5	TGTGCCAGCAGCCGGGGACGCGATAGCAATCAGCCCCAGCATTTT	CASSRGRDSNQPQHF
15	TRBV9	NA	TRBD1	TRBJ1-6	TGTGCCAGCAGCCCAAGACAGGGTGGAGAGTCACCCCTCCACTTT	CASSPRQGGESPLHF